The 17 T cell receptor beta chains listed next were all sequenced from one sample in a study of OX40 agonist ivuxolimab in advanced cancers. Library generation was performed with the immunoSEQ multiplex PCR assay. TCRdb mirrors the immuneACCESS table, restricted to in-frame sequences. Some clones are absent from its copies; in checked studies, under half trace to an unresolved V gene, and the reason for the others is unknown. Recorded for this sample are approximately 69,000 clones; 94% of them occurred a single time. The ten largest account for 15% to 17% of the sample. The material sequenced was CD4+ or CD8+ T cells sorted from blood, taken in a trial of the OX40 agonist ivuxolimab. These TCRs come from an adult with an advanced solid tumor such as melanoma, head and neck, liver or kidney cancer.

The V gene is TRBV11-2, the J gene TRBJ2-7, with 7 bases fitting TRBD1. Trimming removed 6 bases from V and 6 bases from J; junction bases left unmatched: 5. The germline V gene has CDR1 SGHAT and CDR2 FQNNGV. This CDR3 is 12 amino acids long. In DNA form, the CDR3 reads TGTGCCAGCAGTCCCACAGGGGTCGAGCAGTACTTC. The encoded protein is CASSPTGVEQYF. The full variable domain, rest sourced from reference TRBV11-2 and TRBJ2-7, is EAGVAQSPRYKIIEKRQSVAFWCNPISGHATLYWYQQILGQGPKLLIQFQNNGVVDDSQLPKDRFSAERLKGVDSTLKIQPAKLEDSAVYLCASSPTGVEQYFGPGTRLTVT.

The V and J genes are TRBV7-2 and TRBJ2-2, with D hard to call. The CDR3 covers 11 residues. The V and J ends lost 3 bases and 11 bases respectively, with 7 bases between them. Germline CDR1 reads SGHTA; CDR2 reads FQGNSA. CDR3 nucleotides: TGTGCCAGCAGCTTCGGACCCGAGCTGTTTTTT. This sequence encodes CASSFGPELFF.

The chain employs TRBV6-6 and TRBJ2-3; 13 nucleotides line up with TRBD2. The germline V gene encodes CDR1 MNHNY and CDR2 SVGAGI (reference sequence). CDR3 length: 16 residues. V gave up 6 bases and J gave up 2 bases; unmatched junction bases: 5. Here the CDR3 DNA reads TGTGCCAGCAGGCCGGGACTAGCGGGATCCACAGATACGCAGTATTTT. Protein: CASRPGLAGSTDTQYF.

The chain joins TRBV6-4 to TRBJ2-7, with TRBD1 matching 10 bases. J gave up 3 bases and V 4 bases, and 3 bases lay outside the gene matches. Germline CDR1 reads MRHNA; CDR2 reads SNTAGT. The CDR3 has 14 residues. The DNA of the CDR3 is TGTGCCAGCAGTGCTGGGACAGGGGACTACGAGCAGTACTTC. The encoded protein is CASSAGTGDYEQYF.

This chain links TRBV10-1 with TRBJ1-5; D gene ambiguous. Trimming cost V 0 bases and J 9 bases, with 6 bases left between them. CDR1 WNHNN and CDR2 SYGVQD come from the germline V gene (reference sequence). The CDR3 has 12 residues. CDR3 residues: CASSESAGPQHF. The CDR3 nucleotides read TGCGCCAGCAGTGAGTCGGCAGGGCCCCAGCATTTT.

V and J are TRBV11-2 and TRBJ2-7, with TRBD2 identical over 7 bases. The junction had 6 bases not matched to a gene; V was cut back by 0 bases and J by 1 base. This CDR3 is built from 16 residues. CDR1 and CDR2 (germline): SGHAT, FQNNGV. The CDR3 nucleotides are TGTGCCAGCAGCTTAGATCCAGCGGGGACGTCCTACGAGCAGTACTTC. It is translated as CASSLDPAGTSYEQYF.

This clone was found a few times. The chain combines TRBV14 with TRBJ2-7; the match to TRBD1 covers 9 bases. This CDR3 is 14 amino acids long. Trimming removed 4 bases from V and 5 bases from J; junction bases left unmatched: 6. Germline assignment: CDR1 SGHDN and CDR2 FVKESK. CDR3 bases: TGTGCCAGCAGCCCCCGGGACAGGGAGGACGAGCAGTACTTC. Protein sequence: CASSPRDREDEQYF. The full variable domain, its missing parts supplied by reference TRBV14 and TRBJ2-7, is EAGVTQFPSHSVIEKGQTVTLRCDPISGHDNLYWYRRVMGKEIKFLLHFVKESKQDESGMPNNRFLAERTGGTYSTLKVQPAELEDSGVYFCASSPRDREDEQYFGPGTRLTVT.

The V and J genes are TRBV7-9 and TRBJ1-1; D is unresolved. V dropped 5 bases and J dropped 4 bases, with 11 bases sitting between them. Germline V gene lookup returns CDR1 SEHNR and CDR2 FQNEAQ (reference sequence). This CDR3 is built from 13 residues. This CDR3 reads CASSPNLGTEAFF. The CDR3 nucleotides read TGTGCCAGCAGCCCAAACCTGGGCACTGAAGCTTTCTTT.

The V call is TRBV7-2, the J call TRBJ2-1; TRBD2 matches at 9 bases. V was pared by 5 bases and J by 8 bases, with 10 bases of the junction left unmatched. This CDR3 spans 15 amino acids. The germline gives CDR1 SGHTA, CDR2 FQGNSA. The CDR3, as DNA: TGTGCCAGCAGCGATAGCGGGAGCGTCAGGGATGAGCAGTTCTTC. Translating gives CASSDSGSVRDEQFF.

The V and J genes are TRBV9 and TRBJ2-7, with 11 bases aligning to TRBD2. There are 15 residues in the CDR3. J lost 2 bases, V lost 4 bases, and 5 bases had no gene match. The germline V gene encodes CDR1 SGDLS and CDR2 YYNGEE. The CDR3 coding sequence is TGTGCCAGCAGCATAGGGACTAGCGGCGCCTACGAGCAGTACTTC. Translation gives CASSIGTSGAYEQYF.

The genes are TRBV27 and TRBJ1-2; a weak D match, TRBD1 (6 bases). This CDR3 spans 12 amino acids. Germline CDR1 reads MNHEY; CDR2 reads SMNVEV (reference sequence). V was pared by 2 bases and J by 8 bases, with 9 bases between. The CDR3 DNA follows: TGTGCCAGCAGTTTACCCGGGGGCGGCTACACCTTC. It codes for CASSLPGGGYTF.

The chain links TRBV6-5 to TRBJ2-2; the match to TRBD1 covers 7 bases. The CDR3 is 15 residues long. Germline V gene data show CDR1 as MNHEY and CDR2 as SVGAGI. V dropped 5 bases and J dropped 0; count of bases not matched to a gene: 3. The CDR3 nucleotides read TGTGCCAGCAGTGGAGACAGGGCGAACACCGGGGAGCTGTTTTTT. Protein product: CASSGDRANTGELFF.

The chain links TRBV11-2 to TRBJ2-1, with D uncertain. Trimming pared 5 bases from V and 5 bases from J, leaving 7 bases between. The germline V gene encodes CDR1 SGHAT and CDR2 FQNNGV. The CDR3 extends over 12 amino acids. CDR3 bases: TGTGCCAGCAGCACCTCTCACAATGAGCAGTTCTTC. Protein: CASSTSHNEQFF.

The rearrangement uses TRBV6-5 and TRBJ2-1, with TRBD2 identical over 8 bases. Germline CDR1 MNHEY, CDR2 SVGAGI. CDR3 length: 16 residues. V trimming: 2 bases; J trimming: 3 bases; junction bases outside the gene matches: 6. CDR3 in amino acids: CASSYDAGGLYNEQFF. DNA of the CDR3: TGTGCCAGCAGTTACGATGCGGGAGGTCTCTACAATGAGCAGTTCTTC.

The V and J genes are TRBV2 and TRBJ2-1, with 10 nucleotides matching TRBD1. Germline V gene sequence: CDR1 SNHLY, CDR2 FYNNEI. The CDR3 extends over 16 amino acids. V was clipped by 10 bases and J by 4 bases; unmatched bases: 13. CDR3 sequence: CATLTPGTGEYNEQFF. The DNA for the CDR3 is TGTGCCACCCTTACCCCCGGGACAGGGGAATACAATGAGCAGTTCTTC. The full variable domain, in which reference TRBV2 and TRBJ2-1 provide the parts outside the CDR3, is EPEVTQTPSHQVTQMGQEVILRCVPISNHLYFYWYRQILGQKVEFLVSFYNNEISEKSEIFDDQFSVERPDGSNFTLKIRSTKLEDSAMYFCATLTPGTGEYNEQFFGPGTRLTVL.

This clone appeared a single time. This chain links TRBV6-6 with TRBJ1-1, with D possibly matching TRBD1 (5 bases). Trimming pared 5 bases from V and 5 bases from J, leaving 9 bases between. The CDR3 is 12 amino acids. CDR1 and CDR2 from the germline V gene are MNHNY and SVGAGI (reference sequence). This chain's CDR3 is CASSHGGTEAFF. DNA of the CDR3: TGTGCCAGCAGTCACGGGGGTACTGAAGCTTTCTTT.

This sequence joins TRBV5-6 and TRBJ1-2; TRBD1 agrees at 8 bases. Germline lookup yields CDR1 SGHDT and CDR2 YYEEEE. Trimming at V came to 0 bases and at J to 4 bases, leaving 5 bases not matched to a gene. This CDR3 has 15 amino acids. CDR3 sequence: CASSLETGESYGYTF. Written as DNA, the CDR3 is TGTGCCAGCAGCTTGGAGACAGGGGAGAGCTATGGCTACACCTTC.